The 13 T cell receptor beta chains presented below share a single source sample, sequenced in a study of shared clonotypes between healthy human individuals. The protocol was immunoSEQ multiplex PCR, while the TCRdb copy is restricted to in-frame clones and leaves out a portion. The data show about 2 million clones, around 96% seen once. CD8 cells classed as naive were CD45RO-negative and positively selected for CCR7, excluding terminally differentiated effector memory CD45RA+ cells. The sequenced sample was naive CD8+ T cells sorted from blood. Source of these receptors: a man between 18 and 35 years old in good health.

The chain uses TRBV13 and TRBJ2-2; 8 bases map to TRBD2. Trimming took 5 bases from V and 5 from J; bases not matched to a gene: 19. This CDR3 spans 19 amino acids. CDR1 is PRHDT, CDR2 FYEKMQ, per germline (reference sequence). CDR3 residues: CASSTSGEYGPSGTGELFF. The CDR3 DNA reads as TGTGCCAGCAGCACTAGTGGGGAATACGGGCCTAGCGGGACCGGGGAGCTGTTTTTT.

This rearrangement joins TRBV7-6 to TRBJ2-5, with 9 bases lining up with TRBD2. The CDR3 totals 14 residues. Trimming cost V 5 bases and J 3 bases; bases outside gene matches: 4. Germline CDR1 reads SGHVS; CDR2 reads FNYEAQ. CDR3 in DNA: TGTGCCAGCAGCCTACTAGCGGGCAAAGAGACCCAGTACTTC. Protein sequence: CASSLLAGKETQYF.

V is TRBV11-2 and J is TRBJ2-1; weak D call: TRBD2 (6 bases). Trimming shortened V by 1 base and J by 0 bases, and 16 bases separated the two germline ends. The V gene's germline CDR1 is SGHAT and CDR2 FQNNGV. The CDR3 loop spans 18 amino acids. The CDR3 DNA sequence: TGTGCCAGCAGCTTAGCCATCACCCGCGGGACCTCCTACAATGAGCAGTTCTTC. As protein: CASSLAITRGTSYNEQFF.

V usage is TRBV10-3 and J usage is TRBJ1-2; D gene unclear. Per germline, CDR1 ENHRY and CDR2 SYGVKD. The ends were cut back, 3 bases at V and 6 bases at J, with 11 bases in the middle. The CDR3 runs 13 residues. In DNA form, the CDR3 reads TGTGCCATCAGTGACTTCCGTCAGGATGGCTACACCTTC. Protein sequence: CAISDFRQDGYTF.

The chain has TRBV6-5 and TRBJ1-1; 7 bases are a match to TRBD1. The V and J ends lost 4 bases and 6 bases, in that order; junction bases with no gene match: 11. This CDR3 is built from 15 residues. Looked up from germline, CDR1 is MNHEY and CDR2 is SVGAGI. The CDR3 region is CASSWGDRVGSEAFF. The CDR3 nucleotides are TGTGCCAGCAGTTGGGGCGACAGGGTGGGTTCTGAAGCTTTCTTT.

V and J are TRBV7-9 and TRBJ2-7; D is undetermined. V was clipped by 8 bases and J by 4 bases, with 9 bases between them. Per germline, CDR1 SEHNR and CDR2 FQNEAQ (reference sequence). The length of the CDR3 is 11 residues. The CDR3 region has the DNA TGTGCCAGCGGGCTAGGTTACGAGCAGTACTTC. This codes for CASGLGYEQYF.

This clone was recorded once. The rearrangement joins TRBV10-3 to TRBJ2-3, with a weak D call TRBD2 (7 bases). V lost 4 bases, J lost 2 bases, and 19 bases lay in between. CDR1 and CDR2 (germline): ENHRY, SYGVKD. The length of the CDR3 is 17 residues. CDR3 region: CAISGLEGGGFTDTQYF. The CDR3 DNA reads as TGTGCCATCAGTGGCCTGGAAGGGGGGGGCTTCACAGATACGCAGTATTTT.

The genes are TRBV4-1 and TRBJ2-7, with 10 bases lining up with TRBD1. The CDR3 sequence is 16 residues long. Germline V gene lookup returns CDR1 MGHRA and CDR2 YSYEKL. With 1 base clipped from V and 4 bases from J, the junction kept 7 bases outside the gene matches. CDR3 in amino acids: CASSQGDGTGEYEQYF. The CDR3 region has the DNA TGCGCCAGCAGCCAAGGGGACGGGACAGGGGAGTACGAGCAGTACTTC.

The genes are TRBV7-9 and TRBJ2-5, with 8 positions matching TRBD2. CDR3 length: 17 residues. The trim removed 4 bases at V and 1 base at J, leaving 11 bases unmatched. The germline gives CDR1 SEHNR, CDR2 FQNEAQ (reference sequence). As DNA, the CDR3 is TGTGCCAGCAGCTCTCCACCAGCGGGGGTAAGCCAAGAGACCCAGTACTTC. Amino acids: CASSSPPAGVSQETQYF.

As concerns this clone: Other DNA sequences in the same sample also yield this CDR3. The CDR3 loop reads CASSPGQGYEQYF. Here the CDR3 DNA reads TGTGCCAGCAGCCCCGGACAGGGATACGAGCAGTACTTC. The V gene is TRBV7-6, the J gene TRBJ2-7, with TRBD1 matching over 8 bases. The CDR3 extends over 13 amino acids. V gave up 5 bases and J gave up 4 bases; unmatched junction bases: 4. Germline V lookup: CDR1 SGHVS, CDR2 FNYEAQ.

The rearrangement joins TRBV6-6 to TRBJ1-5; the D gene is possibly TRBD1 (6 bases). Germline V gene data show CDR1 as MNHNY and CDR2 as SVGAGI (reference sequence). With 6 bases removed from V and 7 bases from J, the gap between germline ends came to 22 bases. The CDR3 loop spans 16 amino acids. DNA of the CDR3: TGTGCCAGCAGCCACACCGGGACAAGCTACGCCCAGCCCCAGCATTTT. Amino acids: CASSHTGTSYAQPQHF.

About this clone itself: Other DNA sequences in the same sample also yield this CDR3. The DNA of the CDR3 is TGTGCCAGCAGCGACCCGGGACAGGGGTCCTACGAGCAGTACTTC. Protein: CASSDPGQGSYEQYF. The chain is built from TRBV7-9 and TRBJ2-7; 10 nucleotides match TRBD1. V lost 5 bases, J lost 1 base, and 5 bases stayed unmatched. The CDR3 spans 15 residues. The germline V gene has CDR1 SEHNR and CDR2 FQNEAQ (reference sequence).

The CDR3 nucleotides are TGTGCCAGCAGCGGACTAGCGGGACCTTACACCGGGGAGCTGTTTTTT. Amino acid sequence: CASSGLAGPYTGELFF. J is TRBJ2-2 and V is TRBV7-2; TRBD2 matches 12 bases. The CDR3 consists of 16 residues. Germline V gene data show CDR1 as SGHTA and CDR2 as FQGNSA. Losses at the gene ends were 5 bases for V and 3 bases for J; bases not matched to a gene: 4.